The rows below give T cell receptor beta chains drawn from one sample of a study of blood T cell repertoires in COVID-19. TCRdb's table, derived via immunoSEQ multiplex PCR, lists solely in-frame clones and lacks some. The repertoire holds under 50,000 clones, 80% to 90% seen once, with roughly 5% in the top ten. Input material: peripheral blood. The receptor set was obtained from a man in his forties with active COVID-19. Each CDR3 is given with its conserved first and last residue. Fields, in order: D gene, V gene, clone size, J gene, CDR3 protein, CDR3 DNA. The D gene is left open where the match is weak. The listing skips clone size in some rows; elsewhere it reads once, few, many or a size class.

D: TRBD2; V: TRBV5-5; size: few; J: TRBJ2-7; CDR3: CASRDAGGNEQYF; DNA: TGTGCCAGCAGGGATGCGGGGGGTAACGAGCAGTACTTC
D: -; V: TRBV7-3; size: -; J: TRBJ2-5; CDR3: CASSLIAGETQYF; DNA: TGTGCCAGCAGCTTAATCGCGGGCGAGACCCAGTACTTC
D: -; V: TRBV19; size: -; J: TRBJ2-7; CDR3: CASSLGTIYEQYF; DNA: TGTGCCAGTAGTCTTGGGACAATCTACGAGCAGTACTTC
D: -; V: TRBV23-1; size: -; J: TRBJ1-1; CDR3: CASSQTTTDRNTKAFF; DNA: TGCGCCAGCAGTCAAACAACCACAGACAGGAACACTAAAGCTTTCTTT
D: TRBD1; V: TRBV7-9; size: -; J: TRBJ2-1; CDR3: CASSGQGADEQFF; DNA: TGTGCCAGCAGCGGACAGGGGGCTGATGAGCAGTTCTTC
D: TRBD2; V: TRBV7-9; size: -; J: TRBJ2-5; CDR3: CASSLVGLAGETQYF; DNA: TGTGCCAGCAGCTTAGTCGGACTAGCGGGAGAGACCCAGTACTTC
D: TRBD1; V: TRBV28; size: few; J: TRBJ1-5; CDR3: CANSQGLNQPQHF; DNA: TGTGCCAACTCACAGGGGCTGAATCAGCCCCAGCATTTT
D: -; V: TRBV28; size: -; J: TRBJ1-1; CDR3: CASSFRVNTEAFF; DNA: TGTGCCAGCAGTTTCCGGGTTAACACTGAAGCTTTCTTT
D: -; V: TRBV28; size: -; J: TRBJ2-7; CDR3: CASSPGGNYEQYF; DNA: TGTGCCAGCAGCCCAGGAGGGAACTACGAGCAGTACTTC
D: -; V: TRBV2; size: -; J: TRBJ1-4; CDR3: CASSGEGVSEKLFF; DNA: TGTGCCAGCAGTGGCGAGGGAGTTAGTGAAAAACTGTTTTTT
D: -; V: TRBV2; size: few; J: TRBJ2-3; CDR3: CASSARLGFRDTQYF; DNA: TGTGCCAGCAGTGCTAGGCTAGGATTTCGAGATACGCAGTATTTT
D: -; V: TRBV5-5; size: -; J: TRBJ2-7; CDR3: CASSPSQNYEQYF; DNA: TGTGCCAGCAGCCCGTCACAGAACTACGAGCAGTACTTC
D: TRBD1; V: TRBV19; size: -; J: TRBJ2-7; CDR3: CASMKQGTDEQYF; DNA: TGTGCCAGTATGAAACAGGGGACCGACGAGCAGTACTTC
D: -; V: TRBV19; size: -; J: TRBJ1-1; CDR3: CASSIGQGGNTEAFF; DNA: TGTGCCAGTAGTATAGGCCAGGGAGGAAACACTGAAGCTTTCTTT
D: -; V: TRBV7-3; size: -; J: TRBJ1-2; CDR3: CASSLRLGDSNYGYTF; DNA: TGTGCCAGCAGCTTAAGGCTCGGGGATTCGAACTATGGCTACACCTTC
D: -; V: TRBV7-9; size: -; J: TRBJ1-5; CDR3: CASSRDNQPQHF; DNA: TGTGCCAGCAGCCGAGACAATCAGCCCCAGCATTTT
D: -; V: TRBV7-7; size: few; J: TRBJ2-5; CDR3: CASSLGVSAGPQETQYF; DNA: TGTGCCAGCAGCTTAGGGGTGTCGGCGGGACCCCAAGAGACCCAGTACTTC
D: TRBD2; V: TRBV29-1; size: -; J: TRBJ2-2; CDR3: CSATVAGGTGELFF; DNA: TGCAGCGCCACCGTAGCGGGAGGAACCGGGGAGCTGTTTTTT
D: TRBD1; V: TRBV2; size: -; J: TRBJ1-4; CDR3: CASSGAGGNEKLFF; DNA: TGTGCCAGCAGTGGGGCAGGGGGCAATGAAAAACTGTTTTTT
D: -; V: TRBV2; size: -; J: TRBJ1-5; CDR3: CASSVREGQPQHF; DNA: TGTGCCAGCAGTGTCAGGGAGGGCCAGCCCCAGCATTTT
D: -; V: TRBV6-5; size: -; J: TRBJ1-1; CDR3: CASSMRVNTEAFF; DNA: TGTGCCAGCAGTATGAGGGTGAACACTGAAGCTTTCTTT
D: -; V: TRBV5-1; size: -; J: TRBJ1-5; CDR3: CASSFTGGREQPQHF; DNA: TGCGCCAGCAGCTTCACCGGGGGGAGAGAACAGCCCCAGCATTTT
D: -; V: TRBV19; size: few; J: TRBJ1-5; CDR3: CASSKRGMIQGRYQPQHF; DNA: TGTGCCAGTAGTAAAAGGGGTATGATACAGGGCAGGTATCAGCCCCAGCATTTT
D: -; V: TRBV5-4; size: once; J: TRBJ1-1; CDR3: CASSSGQTNTEAFF; DNA: TGTGCCAGCAGCTCCGGACAGACGAACACTGAAGCTTTCTTT
D: -; V: TRBV25-1; size: -; J: TRBJ2-2; CDR3: CASSGVGVTGELFF; DNA: TGTGCCAGCAGTGGGGTGGGAGTAACGGGGGAGCTGTTTTTT
D: -; V: TRBV5-1; size: -; J: TRBJ2-5; CDR3: CASSSPFTGRRETQYF; DNA: TGCGCCAGCAGCTCGCCCTTCACAGGGCGAAGAGAGACCCAGTACTTC
D: -; V: TRBV5-1; size: -; J: TRBJ2-7; CDR3: CASSSQGGVGEQYF; DNA: TGCGCCAGCAGCTCCCAAGGGGGAGTGGGGGAGCAGTACTTC
D: TRBD2; V: TRBV3-1/TRBV3-2; size: -; J: TRBJ2-3; CDR3: CASSQGLAADTQYF; DNA: TGTGCCAGCAGCCAAGGACTAGCGGCAGATACGCAGTATTTT
D: TRBD2; V: TRBV9; size: -; J: TRBJ2-3; CDR3: CASSGASGMDTQYF; DNA: TGTGCCAGCAGCGGGGCTAGCGGGATGGATACGCAGTATTTT
D: -; V: TRBV29-1; size: few; J: TRBJ1-1; CDR3: CSADRKNTEAFF; DNA: TGCAGCGCTGACAGGAAGAACACTGAAGCTTTCTTT